The 25 T cell receptor beta chains reported below all come from one sample, sequenced in a study of control samples from healthy donors and cancer patients. Sequencing used immunoSEQ multiplex PCR; TCRdb keeps in-frame clones, though not all of them. The sample consists of about 150,000 clones, about 86% of them appearing once. Material: blood. These receptors were obtained from a man aged 18 to 30 in good health.

The chain employs TRBV7-8 and TRBJ2-1; 8 nucleotides align to TRBD2. Trimming at V came to 2 bases and at J to 7 bases, leaving 10 bases not matched to a gene. The CDR3 sequence is 16 residues long. CDR1 and CDR2 (germline): SGHVS, FQNEAQ. The DNA for the CDR3 is TGTGCCAGCAGCTTAAGTGCACGGGGGGGCGAAAATGAGCAGTTCTTC. Encoded protein: CASSLSARGGENEQFF.

This sequence joins TRBV6-4 and TRBJ2-3; D might be TRBD1 (5 bases). Germline CDR1 MRHNA, CDR2 SNTAGT. V was pared by 5 bases and J by 2 bases, with 11 bases between. The length of the CDR3 is 14 residues. The CDR3: CASSPQGFTDTQYF. The CDR3 region has the DNA TGTGCCAGCAGTCCCCAGGGTTTCACAGATACGCAGTATTTT.

The V and J genes are TRBV28 and TRBJ2-1, with 11 bases lining up with TRBD1. Per germline, CDR1 MDHEN and CDR2 SYDVKM. The CDR3 covers 14 residues. V lost 8 bases, J lost 7 bases, and 7 bases stayed unmatched. CDR3 coding DNA: TGTGCCAGCGGGGACAGGGGGGACCCAAATGAGCAGTTCTTC. As protein: CASGDRGDPNEQFF.

The V and J genes are TRBV19 and TRBJ2-1; TRBD1 matches 8 bases. This CDR3 contains 17 residues. V was pared by 0 bases and J by 5 bases, with 9 bases of the junction left unmatched. Germline CDR1 and CDR2: LNHDA and SQIVND (reference sequence). CDR3 sequence reads: CASSIDRRTGRDNEQFF. DNA of the CDR3: TGTGCCAGTAGTATAGATCGCAGGACAGGGCGAGACAATGAGCAGTTCTTC.

The J gene is TRBJ2-5, the V gene TRBV6-2 or TRBV6-3; possibly TRBD1 for D (6 bases). The CDR3 runs to 17 residues. Trimming shortened V by 6 bases and J by 4 bases, and 24 bases separated the two germline ends. Germline lookup yields CDR1 MNHEY and CDR2 SVGEGT. In DNA, the CDR3 is TGTGCCAGCAGCCCAAGGACAGACGCCGTGATGAGAGAGACCCAGTACTTC. This codes for CASSPRTDAVMRETQYF.

V usage is TRBV5-6 and J usage is TRBJ2-7; no reliable D call. Germline assignment: CDR1 SGHDT and CDR2 YYEEEE. The CDR3 has 16 residues. V lost 5 bases and J lost 3, with 21 bases in between. The CDR3 DNA reads TGTGCCAGCAGTTCATCGCTGGGCGTTAGGGTCTACGAGCAGTACTTC. Amino acids: CASSSSLGVRVYEQYF. The full variable domain, its missing parts supplied by reference TRBV5-6 and TRBJ2-7, is DAGVTQSPTHLIKTRGQQVTLRCSPKSGHDTVSWYQQALGQGPQFIFQYYEEEERQRGNFPDRFSGHQFPNYSSELNVNALLLGDSALYLCASSSSLGVRVYEQYFGPGTRLTVT.

This clone has only a few counts. The CDR3 loop is CASTLRVGNEQFF. CDR3 DNA: TGTGCCAGCACCTTACGGGTAGGCAATGAGCAGTTCTTC. The chain couples TRBV6-6 to TRBJ2-1; D gene ambiguous. CDR1 MNHNY and CDR2 SVGAGI come from the germline V gene (reference sequence). This CDR3 has 13 amino acids. V was shortened by 7 bases and J by 6 bases, with 13 bases between the two germline ends.

The rearrangement links TRBV5-8 to TRBJ1-5; 7 nucleotides line up with TRBD1. The germline V gene encodes CDR1 SGHTS and CDR2 YDEGEE. V trimming: 5 bases; J trimming: 4 bases; junction bases outside the gene matches: 9. The CDR3 sequence is 15 residues long. The CDR3 nucleotides are TGTGCCAGCAGTAGGGGACAGATGTCAAATCAGCCCCAGCATTTT. Encoded protein: CASSRGQMSNQPQHF. The full variable domain, rest sourced from reference TRBV5-8 and TRBJ1-5, is EAGVTQSPTHLIKTRGQQATLRCSPISGHTSVYWYQQALGLGLQFLLWYDEGEERNRGNFPPRFSGRQFPNYSSELNVNALELEDSALYLCASSRGQMSNQPQHFGDGTRLSIL.

This clone occurred once. V usage is TRBV5-1 and J usage is TRBJ1-2; maybe TRBD1 (6 bases). The V gene lost 4 bases and the J gene lost 3 bases, with 13 bases spanning the gap. Germline loops: CDR1 SGHRS, CDR2 YFSETQ. CDR3 length: 14 amino acids. This CDR3 is CASSLGTLDYGYTF. The CDR3, as DNA: TGCGCCAGCAGCCTCGGGACACTCGACTATGGCTACACCTTC.

This clone was detected once. V and J are TRBV7-9 and TRBJ1-6; D is ambiguous. The CDR3 runs to 16 residues. The germline CDR1 and CDR2 sequences are SEHNR and FQNEAQ (reference sequence). Trimming cost V 3 bases and J 0 bases, with 9 bases left between them. CDR3: CASSLDLSSYNSPLHF. The CDR3 DNA reads as TGTGCCAGCAGCTTGGACCTAAGCTCCTATAATTCACCCCTCCACTTT.

The chain uses TRBV25-1 and TRBJ1-2; the D gene is possibly TRBD1 (5 bases). With 1 base removed from V and 4 bases from J, the gap between germline ends came to 13 bases. The CDR3 runs 15 residues. Germline-derived CDR1 and CDR2 are MGHDK and SYGVNS. In nucleotides, the CDR3 is TGTGCCAGCAGTGAATCAGGGTCGCGGGTCTATGGCTACACCTTC. It codes for CASSESGSRVYGYTF.

The chain joins TRBV7-9 to TRBJ1-1, with D uncertain. There are 12 residues in the CDR3. V was pared by 5 bases and J by 1 base, with 5 bases between. Germline V gives CDR1 SEHNR, CDR2 FQNEAQ (reference sequence). As DNA, the CDR3 is TGTGCCAGCAGCGTTAGGAACACTGAAGCTTTCTTT. Protein sequence: CASSVRNTEAFF.

The chain employs TRBV12-3 or TRBV12-4 and TRBJ1-2; a weak D match, TRBD1 (5 bases). V lost 10 bases to trimming and J lost 2 bases, with 14 bases between them. The CDR3 sequence is 13 residues long. The CDR3 spells CAILGEGNYGYTF. As DNA, the CDR3 is TGTGCCATCCTGGGGGAGGGGAACTATGGCTACACCTTC.

V is TRBV19 and J is TRBJ1-2, with no clear D. The CDR3 extends over 17 amino acids. Germline lookup yields CDR1 LNHDA and CDR2 SQIVND (reference sequence). Trimming took 0 bases from V and 5 from J, leaving 19 bases between them. CDR3 DNA sequence: TGTGCCAGTAGTATAGATCGGTCCCCGGCACATGCATATGGCTACACCTTC. It translates to CASSIDRSPAHAYGYTF.

The DNA of the CDR3 is TGTGCCAGCAGTGCCCGGGACCCCCGAGCAGATACGCAGTATTTT. Translated, it gives CASSARDPRADTQYF. The chain has TRBV28 and TRBJ2-3; either TRBD1 or TRBD2 may supply D (5 bases each). Germline values: CDR1 MDHEN, CDR2 SYDVKM. V was pared by 5 bases and J by 4 bases, with 16 bases between. The CDR3 totals 15 residues.

The CDR3 DNA follows: TGTGCCACCAGTGACCCCCGTGGGCAAGAGACCCAGTACTTC. Amino acid sequence: CATSDPRGQETQYF. The chain has TRBV24-1 and TRBJ2-5; D is undetermined. Trimming stripped 4 bases from V and 2 bases from J, with 10 bases between. This CDR3 is built from 14 residues. Germline V CDR1 and CDR2: KGHDR, SFDVKD.

The chain uses TRBV30 and TRBJ2-1; no definite D call. The V and J ends lost 2 bases and 3 bases respectively, with 8 bases between them. Germline V lookup: CDR1 GTSNPN, CDR2 SVGIG (reference sequence). The CDR3 has 13 residues. CDR3 bases: TGTGCCTGGAGTATGCCAAGCTACAATGAGCAGTTCTTC. Amino acids: CAWSMPSYNEQFF.

J is TRBJ2-1 and V is TRBV2; the match to TRBD2 covers 9 bases. The CDR3 length is 15 residues. Germline V lookup: CDR1 SNHLY, CDR2 FYNNEI. Germline trimming cut 4 bases from V and 3 bases from J; bases unmatched to any gene: 4. In nucleotides, the CDR3 is TGTGCCAGCAGTGTAGCGGGGGTGGGCTACAATGAGCAGTTCTTC. Encoded protein: CASSVAGVGYNEQFF.

The chain links TRBV7-2 to TRBJ1-4; tentative D call: TRBD1 (6 bases). With 1 base removed from V and 8 bases from J, the gap between germline ends came to 14 bases. CDR1 is SGHTA and CDR2 is FQGNSA in the germline V gene. CDR3 length equals 15 residues. This CDR3 is CASSLGGQGREKLFF. DNA of the CDR3: TGTGCCAGCAGCTTAGGGGGGCAGGGTCGGGAAAAACTGTTTTTT.

This chain uses TRBV30 with TRBJ1-5; D not resolved. The germline CDR1 and CDR2 sequences are GTSNPN and SVGIG (reference sequence). Trimming removed 2 bases at V and 2 bases at J, with 10 bases between. CDR3 length: 14 residues. The CDR3, as DNA: TGTGCCTGGAGTCCCGGGAGTGGCAATCAGCCCCAGCATTTT. It encodes CAWSPGSGNQPQHF.

This chain joins TRBV24-1 and TRBJ2-3, with 7 bases that match TRBD1. This CDR3 has 16 residues. Trimming at V came to 2 bases and at J to 3 bases, leaving 7 bases not matched to a gene. Germline CDR1 and CDR2: KGHDR and SFDVKD. For the CDR3, the DNA is TGTGCCACCAGTGATTATGACAGGGAAGGAACAGATACGCAGTATTTT. Translated: CATSDYDREGTDTQYF.

The chain couples TRBV7-2 to TRBJ2-1; possibly TRBD2 for D (7 bases). Germline V gene sequence: CDR1 SGHTA, CDR2 FQGNSA. CDR3 length equals 16 residues. The V and J ends lost 0 bases and 0 bases respectively, with 9 bases between them. CDR3 residues: CASSLAGGHSYNEQFF. As DNA, the CDR3 is TGTGCCAGCAGCTTAGCCGGGGGGCACTCCTACAATGAGCAGTTCTTC.

There are a few counts of this clone. The gene calls are TRBV6-5 and TRBJ2-2; no clear D gene. The V gene lost 6 bases and the J gene lost 3 bases, with 5 bases spanning the gap. Per the germline V gene, CDR1 is MNHEY and CDR2 is SVGAGI. The length of the CDR3 is 12 residues. DNA for the CDR3: TGTGCCAGCAGCTCGTACACCGGGGAGCTGTTTTTT. Amino acid sequence: CASSSYTGELFF.

The V call is TRBV19, the J call TRBJ1-4, with D perhaps matching TRBD1 (5 bases). V lost 6 bases and J lost 6, with 11 bases in between. Germline V gene data show CDR1 as LNHDA and CDR2 as SQIVND (reference sequence). The length of the CDR3 is 13 residues. Written as DNA, the CDR3 is TGTGCCAGTAGGACAGCTCTGTATGAAAAACTGTTTTTT. This translates into CASRTALYEKLFF.

The chain joins TRBV14 to TRBJ1-6, with 7 bases matching TRBD1. The CDR3 is 16 residues long. J lost 0 bases, V lost 5 bases, and 4 bases had no gene match. Germline V lookup: CDR1 SGHDN, CDR2 FVKESK. CDR3 loop: CASSYRGSSYNSPLHF. The DNA for the CDR3 is TGTGCCAGCAGCTACAGGGGTAGCTCCTATAATTCACCCCTCCACTTT.